Shown below are 10 T cell receptor beta chains from a single sample sequenced in a study of blood T cell repertoires in COVID-19. The assay was immunoSEQ multiplex PCR, and TCRdb's table has in-frame clones only and misses some. The table records approximately 210,000 clones, 80% to 85% of them present only once. Sequenced material: peripheral blood. These receptors came from a human donor in a cohort sampled during active COVID-19.

This chain connects TRBV5-4 to TRBJ2-7; TRBD2 aligns across 10 bases. CDR1 and CDR2 (germline): SGHNT, YYREEE (reference sequence). This CDR3 has 16 amino acids. V shed 0 bases and J 2 bases; nucleotides not matched to a gene: 5. The CDR3 coding sequence is TGTGCCAGCAGCTTGGGTAGGACTAGCGGAACCTACGAGCAGTACTTC. The encoded protein is CASSLGRTSGTYEQYF. Full variable domain (missing parts from reference TRBV5-4 and TRBJ2-7): ETGVTQSPTHLIKTRGQQVTLRCSSQSGHNTVSWYQQALGQGPQFIFQYYREEENGRGNFPPRFSGLQFPNYSSELNVNALELDDSALYLCASSLGRTSGTYEQYFGPGTRLTVT.

This clone was counted a single time. The V call is TRBV28, the J call TRBJ1-1; D not resolved. The CDR3 sequence is 14 residues long. Germline V gives CDR1 MDHEN, CDR2 SYDVKM. V was trimmed by 2 bases and J by 1 base, leaving 8 bases between them. This CDR3 is CASSLIVPNTEAFF. The CDR3 nucleotides read TGTGCCAGCAGTTTAATAGTACCGAACACTGAAGCTTTCTTT. The full variable domain, its missing parts supplied by reference TRBV28 and TRBJ1-1, is DVKVTQSSRYLVKRTGEKVFLECVQDMDHENMFWYRQDPGLGLRLIYFSYDVKMKEKGDIPEGYSVSREKKERFSLILESASTNQTSMYLCASSLIVPNTEAFFGQGTRLTVV.

The chain couples TRBV6-1 to TRBJ2-1, with D perhaps TRBD2 (5 bases). With 2 bases removed from V and 8 bases from J, the gap between germline ends came to 7 bases. Germline V CDR1 and CDR2: MNHNS, SASEGT. The CDR3 contains 12 residues. The CDR3: CASSELGDEQFF. The CDR3 DNA reads TGTGCCAGCAGTGAACTGGGAGATGAGCAGTTCTTC.

The sample holds a few counts of this clone. V gene TRBV19 combines with J gene TRBJ1-1; 8 bases line up with TRBD1. Germline CDR1 reads LNHDA; CDR2 reads SQIVND (reference sequence). V lost 4 bases, J lost 1 base, and 5 bases stayed unmatched. The CDR3 sequence is 15 residues long. CDR3 sequence: CASSKGQVWNTEAFF. CDR3 nucleotides: TGTGCCAGTAGTAAGGGACAGGTATGGAACACTGAAGCTTTCTTT.

The chain uses TRBV28 and TRBJ1-1; D uncertain. The CDR3 has 15 amino acids. V dropped 2 bases and J dropped 4 bases, with 14 bases sitting between them. Per germline, CDR1 MDHEN and CDR2 SYDVKM. CDR3 loop: CASSLQWSGGTEAFF. CDR3 nucleotide sequence: TGTGCCAGCAGTTTACAGTGGTCCGGAGGCACTGAAGCTTTCTTT.

The chain has TRBV7-8 and TRBJ1-3, with D possibly TRBD1 on 5 matching bases. CDR1 and CDR2 (germline): SGHVS, FQNEAQ. The CDR3 is 15 amino acids. Trimming took 6 bases from V and 9 from J, leaving 21 bases between them. The CDR3 nucleotides are TGTGCCAGCAGATTTAGCATCGACAGCTGGAGCACCATATATTTT. Encoded protein: CASRFSIDSWSTIYF. Full variable domain (outside the CDR3, taken from reference TRBV7-8 and TRBJ1-3): GAGVSQSPRYKVAKRGQDVALRCDPISGHVSLFWYQQALGQGPEFLTYFQNEAQLDKSGLPSDRFFAERPEGSVSTLKIQRTQQEDSAVYLCASRFSIDSWSTIYFGEGSWLTVV.

V is TRBV23-1 and J is TRBJ2-1; 10 positions agree with TRBD1. TRBV23-1 is labeled an ORF, and its function is uncertain. There are 16 residues in the CDR3. V lost 3 bases to trimming and J lost 4 bases; unmatched junction nucleotides: 6. The CDR3 sequence is CASSQGDRGKYNEQFF. The CDR3 coding sequence is TGCGCCAGCAGTCAGGGGGACAGGGGTAAGTACAATGAGCAGTTCTTC.

The chain carries TRBV30 and TRBJ2-7; TRBD1 agrees at 7 bases. CDR3 length equals 14 residues. V lost 5 bases and J lost 0; bases outside the gene matches: 7. Germline-derived CDR1 and CDR2 are GTSNPN and SVGIG (reference sequence). The CDR3 reads CAWSLQGFSYEQYF. CDR3 in DNA: TGTGCCTGGTCATTACAGGGGTTCTCCTACGAGCAGTACTTC.

The chain is built from TRBV7-2 and TRBJ1-1; the D gene is possibly TRBD1 (6 bases). V dropped 4 bases and J dropped 4 bases, with 13 bases sitting between them. Germline assignment: CDR1 SGHTA and CDR2 FQGNSA. This CDR3 spans 14 amino acids. CDR3 nucleotide sequence: TGTGCCAGCAGCTCATACAGGGTCGGCACTGAAGCTTTCTTT. Its translation: CASSSYRVGTEAFF. Based on the CDR3 plus reference TRBV7-2 and TRBJ1-1, the full variable domain is GAGVSQSPSNKVTEKGKDVELRCDPISGHTALYWYRQSLGQGLEFLIYFQGNSAPDKSGLPSDRFSAERTGGSVSTLTIQRTQQEDSAVYLCASSSYRVGTEAFFGQGTRLTVV.

The CDR3 coding sequence is TGTGCCAGCATAAGTCACAGGGGGAGAGGAACTAGCACAGATACGCAGTATTTT. Amino acid sequence: CASISHRGRGTSTDTQYF. The chain recombines TRBV2 with TRBJ2-3, with 8 bases that match TRBD1. This CDR3 region has 18 residues. CDR1 and CDR2 from the germline V gene are SNHLY and FYNNEI. Trimming removed 7 bases from V and 0 bases from J; junction bases left unmatched: 15. Filled out from reference TRBV2 and TRBJ2-3, the complete variable domain reads EPEVTQTPSHQVTQMGQEVILRCVPISNHLYFYWYRQILGQKVEFLVSFYNNEISEKSEIFDDQFSVERPDGSNFTLKIRSTKLEDSAMYFCASISHRGRGTSTDTQYFGPGTRLTVL.